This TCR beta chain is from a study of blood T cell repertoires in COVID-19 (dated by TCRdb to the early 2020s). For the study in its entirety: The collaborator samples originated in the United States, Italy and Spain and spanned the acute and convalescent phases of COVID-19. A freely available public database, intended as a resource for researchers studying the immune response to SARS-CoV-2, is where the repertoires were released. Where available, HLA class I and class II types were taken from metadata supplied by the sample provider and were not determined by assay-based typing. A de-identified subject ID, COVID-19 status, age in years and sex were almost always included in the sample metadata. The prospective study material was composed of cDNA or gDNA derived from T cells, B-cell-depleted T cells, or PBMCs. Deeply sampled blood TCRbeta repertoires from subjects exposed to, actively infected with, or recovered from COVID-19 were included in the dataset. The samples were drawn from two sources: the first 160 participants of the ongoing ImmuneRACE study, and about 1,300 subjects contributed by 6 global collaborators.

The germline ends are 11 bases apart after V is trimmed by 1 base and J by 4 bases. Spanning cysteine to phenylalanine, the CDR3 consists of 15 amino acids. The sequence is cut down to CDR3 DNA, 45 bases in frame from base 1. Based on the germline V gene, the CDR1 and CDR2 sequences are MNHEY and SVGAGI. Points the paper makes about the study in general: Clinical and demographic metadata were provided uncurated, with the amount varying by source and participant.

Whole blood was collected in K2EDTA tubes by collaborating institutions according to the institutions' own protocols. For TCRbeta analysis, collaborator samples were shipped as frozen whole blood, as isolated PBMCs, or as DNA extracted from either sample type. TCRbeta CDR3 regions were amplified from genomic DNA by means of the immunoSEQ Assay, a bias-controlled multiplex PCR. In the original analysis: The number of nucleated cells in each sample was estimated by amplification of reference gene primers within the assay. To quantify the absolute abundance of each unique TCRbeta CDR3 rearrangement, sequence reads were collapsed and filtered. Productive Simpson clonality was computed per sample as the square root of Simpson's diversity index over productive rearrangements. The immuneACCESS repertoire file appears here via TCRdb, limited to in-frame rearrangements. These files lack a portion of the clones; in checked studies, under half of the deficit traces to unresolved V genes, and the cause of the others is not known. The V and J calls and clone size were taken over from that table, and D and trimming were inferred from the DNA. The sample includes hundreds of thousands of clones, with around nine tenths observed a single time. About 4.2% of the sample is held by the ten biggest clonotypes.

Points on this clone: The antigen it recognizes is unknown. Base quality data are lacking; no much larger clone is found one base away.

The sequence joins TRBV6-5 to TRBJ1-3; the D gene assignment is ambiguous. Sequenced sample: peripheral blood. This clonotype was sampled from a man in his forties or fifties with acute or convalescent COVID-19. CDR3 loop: CASSYFPDSGNTIYF. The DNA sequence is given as TGTGCCAGCAGTTACTTCCCGGACTCCGGAAACACCATATATTTT.